This T cell receptor beta chain was observed in a study of T cells in Graves' hyperthyroidism and ophthalmopathy. Germline V gene lookup returns CDR1 DFQATT and CDR2 SNEGSKA (reference sequence). V lost 2 bases and J lost 0, with 14 bases in between. CDR3 length equals 15 residues. RNA transcripts gave rise to amplified TCR beta CDR3 regions. Using the HTBI primer set, a first-round RT-PCR was run on the TCR CDR3. TCRdb fed the multiplex PCR reads into MiXCR, producing one record per CDR3 protein. Altogether around 300,000 distinct CDR3 sequences are present, around 15% being singletons, with the ten largest covering about a third. Thyroid ultrasound and orbital computed tomography, with clinical symptoms and serum thyroxine and TRAb, informed diagnoses.

Input material: blood. The source of this sequence is a woman aged 40-49 years with Graves' ophthalmopathy. The chain recombines TRBV20-1 with TRBJ2-7; TRBD2 is a possible D gene (5 bases). The CDR3 sequence: CSARKLRGNSYEQYF. The DNA for the CDR3 is TGCAGTGCTAGAAAGCTTCGGGGTAACTCCTACGAGCAGTACTTC.